This T cell receptor (beta chain) was retrieved from a study of blood T cell repertoires in COVID-19 (dated by TCRdb to 2020 to 2022). In the study overall: Samples from collaborators originated in the United States, Italy and Spain and spanned both the acute and convalescent phases of COVID-19. The material from the prospective study consisted of cDNA or gDNA derived from T cells, B-cell-depleted T cells, or PBMCs. Subjects who had been exposed to COVID-19, were actively infected with it, or had recovered from it provided the deeply sampled blood TCRbeta repertoires that made up the dataset. The repertoires were made available in a free public database intended to serve as a resource for research on the immune response to SARS-CoV-2. The samples were drawn from two sources: the first 160 participants of the ongoing ImmuneRACE study, and 1,200 or so subjects contributed by 6 global collaborators. Sample metadata almost always included a de-identified subject ID, COVID-19 status, age in years and sex. Where available, HLA class I and class II types were obtained from metadata supplied by the sample provider rather than from assay-based typing.

A note on this clone: The clone's antigen remains unknown. Base qualities were left out, and no much larger clone turns up one base away.

Paper-wide results and their limitations: Clinical and demographic metadata were provided uncurated, with the amount varying by source and participant.

Each collaborating institution followed its own protocols to collect whole blood in K2EDTA tubes. For TCRbeta analysis, collaborators shipped samples as frozen whole blood, isolated PBMCs, or DNA extracted from either of those sample types. TCRbeta CDR3 regions were amplified from genomic DNA by means of the immunoSEQ Assay, a bias-controlled multiplex PCR. The source study handled its data this way. The number of nucleated cells in each sample was estimated by amplification of reference gene primers within the assay. To quantify the absolute abundance of each unique TCRbeta CDR3 rearrangement, sequence reads were collapsed and filtered. For each sample, productive Simpson clonality was calculated as the square root of Simpson's diversity index over productive rearrangements. Here the immuneACCESS table is served through TCRdb, limited to in-frame sequences with V and J called. Missing clones are a known gap in these copies; in checked studies unresolved V genes cover under half, and the rest lacks a known reason. V and J calls and clone size are as listed in that table; D and trimming were resolved from the DNA. The sample table lists approximately 210,000 clones, 70% to 90% of them with a count of one. Jointly, the top ten make up about 4.8% of the sample.

The germline V gene sets CDR1 to SNHLY and CDR2 to FYNNEI. V is cut back by 4 bases and J by 3 bases, with 7 bases in the junction unmatched. Spanning cysteine to phenylalanine, the CDR3 consists of 15 amino acids. Solely the CDR3 DNA is kept, with 45 bases framed from the first base. This chain joins TRBV2 to TRBJ2-5; TRBD2 lines up with 8 middle nucleotides. Input material: peripheral blood. This clonotype was sampled from a woman aged 40 to 49 with acute or convalescent COVID-19. Here is the DNA: TGTGCCAGCAGTGTGCGGGGGGCACAGAAAGAGACCCAGTACTTC. Its protein product is CASSVRGAQKETQYF. The full variable domain, with segments outside the CDR3 supplied by the reference TRBV2 and TRBJ2-5 proteins, appears as EPEVTQTPSHQVTQMGQEVILRCVPISNHLYFYWYRQILGQKVEFLVSFYNNEISEKSEIFDDQFSVERPDGSNFTLKIRSTKLEDSAMYFCASSVRGAQKETQYFGPGTRLLVL.